This TCR beta chain originates from a study of blood T cell repertoires in COVID-19. Study at large: COVID-19 samples, acute and convalescent, were from the United States, Italy and Spain.

Authors' analysis steps: Estimates of nucleated cell counts were drawn from the amplification of reference gene primers. Only in-frame clones appear in the TCRdb table, and some are missing; sequencing was by immunoSEQ multiplex PCR. V, J and clone size are those of that table, while D and trimming were read from the DNA. The sample consists of about 120,000 clones, more than 75% of them appearing once. There are 14 residues in the CDR3. After removal of 2 bases from V and 4 bases from J, the junction contained 4 bases not matched to a gene. The V gene's germline CDR1 is MNHEY and CDR2 SMNVEV (reference sequence).

This receptor was obtained from a woman aged 65 to 85 with acute or convalescent COVID-19. The specimen was peripheral blood. The chain combines TRBV27 with TRBJ2-5; 7 nucleotides align to TRBD1. The CDR3 sequence: CASSLGAGGETQYF. The CDR3 region has the DNA TGTGCCAGCAGTTTAGGTGCAGGGGGAGAGACCCAGTACTTC.